These 21 T cell receptor beta chains share one sample of origin, sequenced in a study of OX40 agonist ivuxolimab in advanced cancers. Sequencing was performed with immunoSEQ multiplex PCR; in TCRdb, only in-frame clones are kept and a portion is missing. Here the sample spans fewer than 70,000 clones, about 89% being singletons. Sequencing used CD4+ or CD8+ T cells sorted from blood, obtained in a trial of the OX40 agonist ivuxolimab. Receptors were obtained from an adult with an advanced solid tumor such as melanoma, head and neck, liver or kidney cancer.

The CDR3 bases are TGTGCCAGCAGCTTCCTTCGCGGGAGCTACGAGCAGTACTTC. This sequence encodes CASSFLRGSYEQYF. The rearrangement uses TRBV4-2 and TRBJ2-7, with 7 nucleotides matching TRBD2. After removal of 5 bases from V and 3 bases from J, the junction contained 7 bases not matched to a gene. This CDR3 region has 14 residues. From germline, CDR1 is LGHNA and CDR2 YNFKEQ.

V usage is TRBV7-9 and J usage is TRBJ2-1, with a tentative D call TRBD2 (6 bases). The CDR3 spans 13 residues. V lost 3 bases, J lost 10 bases, and 13 bases lay in between. Germline values: CDR1 SEHNR, CDR2 FQNEAQ (reference sequence). The CDR3 spells CASSLAGLLEQFF. CDR3 DNA: TGTGCCAGCAGCTTGGCGGGACTTTTAGAGCAGTTCTTC.

In the case of this clone: A read error may account for a junction end that differs from germline. The gene calls are TRBV5-8 and TRBJ2-1; TRBD2 matches at 10 bases. The CDR3 is made up of 13 amino acids. Germline-derived CDR1 and CDR2 are SGHTS and YDEGEE. CDR3 sequence: CASSLEGSGRMIF. CDR3 nucleotide sequence: TGTGCCAGCAGCTTGGAGGGTAGCGGGAGGATGATCTTC.

This clone was detected only a few times. The V call is TRBV2, the J call TRBJ1-1; unclear D gene. Germline V gene lookup returns CDR1 SNHLY and CDR2 FYNNEI. V lost 6 bases, J lost 6 bases, and 5 bases lay in between. The CDR3 is 10 residues long. Here the CDR3 DNA reads TGTGCCAGCAGCGATTCTGAAGCTTTCTTT. It yields the protein CASSDSEAFF.

This clone was recorded only once. CDR3 nucleotide sequence: TGTGCCAGCCTGGACGTCTTTAACTATGGCTACACCTTC. Translation gives CASLDVFNYGYTF. V usage is TRBV6-1 and J usage is TRBJ1-2; no reliable D call. Per the germline V gene, CDR1 is MNHNS and CDR2 is SASEGT. CDR3 length: 13 residues. V lost 8 bases to trimming and J lost 1 base, with 11 bases between them.

The V gene is TRBV2, the J gene TRBJ1-3; 8 nucleotides agree with TRBD1. CDR3 length: 14 residues. Trimming cost V 7 bases and J 4 bases; bases outside gene matches: 6. Germline-derived CDR1 and CDR2 are SNHLY and FYNNEI. CDR3 sequence reads: CASTYGQGGNTIYF. DNA for the CDR3: TGTGCCAGCACTTACGGACAGGGAGGAAACACCATATATTTT.

This clone was seen a handful of times. J is TRBJ1-6 and V is TRBV9, with a tentative D call TRBD1 (5 bases). CDR3 length: 14 residues. Germline V gene lookup returns CDR1 SGDLS and CDR2 YYNGEE. V shed 1 base and J shed 9 bases, with 11 bases lying between them. The CDR3 DNA reads as TGTGCCAGCAGCGTACAGGGAGGGCTTTCACCCCTCCACTTT. This sequence encodes CASSVQGGLSPLHF.

This chain joins TRBV5-1 and TRBJ2-2; TRBD2 matches 11 bases. The CDR3 extends over 15 amino acids. The germline gives CDR1 SGHRS, CDR2 YFSETQ. After removal of 0 bases from V and 5 bases from J, the junction contained 0 bases not matched to a gene. The CDR3 DNA is TGCGCCAGCAGCTTGGGGACTAGCGGGACCGGGGAGCTGTTTTTT. Its translation is CASSLGTSGTGELFF.

The rearrangement links TRBV2 to TRBJ2-6; the D gene is possibly TRBD2 (5 bases). The CDR3 contains 16 residues. The ends were cut back, 4 bases at V and 3 bases at J, with 13 bases in the middle. Germline CDR1 SNHLY, CDR2 FYNNEI. Here the CDR3 reads CASSGTRAYGANVLTF. DNA of the CDR3: TGTGCCAGCAGTGGGACTCGGGCGTATGGGGCCAACGTCCTGACTTTC.

The chain is built from TRBV11-2 and TRBJ1-3; 10 bases are a match to TRBD1. V lost 2 bases and J lost 1; bases outside the gene matches: 5. The length of the CDR3 is 17 residues. Germline CDR1 and CDR2: SGHAT and FQNNGV. In nucleotides, the CDR3 is TGTGCCAGCAGCTTAACCAGACAGGGGGCTTCTGGAAACACCATATATTTT. Amino acids: CASSLTRQGASGNTIYF.

The chain joins TRBV19 to TRBJ2-3, with D perhaps being TRBD1 or TRBD2 (6 bases each). There are 17 residues in the CDR3. The V gene lost 1 base and the J gene lost 1 base, with 15 bases spanning the gap. Germline V gene sequence: CDR1 LNHDA, CDR2 SQIVND (reference sequence). In nucleotides, the CDR3 is TGTGCCAGTAGTATAGGGGGGGCGGTGGGCGGCACAGATACGCAGTATTTT. Translating gives CASSIGGAVGGTDTQYF.

The chain carries TRBV9 and TRBJ2-5; TRBD2 matches at 8 bases. After removal of 4 bases from V and 4 bases from J, the junction contained 6 bases not matched to a gene. There are 14 residues in the CDR3. Germline V gives CDR1 SGDLS, CDR2 YYNGEE. In nucleotides, the CDR3 is TGTGCCAGCAGCTCTCGGGGGGGTACAGAGACCCAGTACTTC. It codes for CASSSRGGTETQYF.

This chain links TRBV4-1 with TRBJ2-7; D could derive from TRBD1 or TRBD2 (5 bases each). The germline V gene has CDR1 MGHRA and CDR2 YSYEKL. V lost 1 base and J lost 7, with 17 bases in between. The CDR3 sequence is 15 residues long. The CDR3 is CASSQVGTAAGEQYF. CDR3 nucleotides: TGCGCCAGCAGCCAAGTAGGGACGGCCGCCGGGGAGCAGTACTTC.

V is TRBV20-1 and J is TRBJ2-5; D ambiguous. The CDR3 loop spans 11 amino acids. Germline CDR1 and CDR2: DFQATT and SNEGSKA (reference sequence). Trimming stripped 0 bases from V and 4 bases from J, with 3 bases between. CDR3 residues: CSARETETQYF. In nucleotides, the CDR3 is TGCAGTGCTAGAGAAACAGAGACCCAGTACTTC.

The chain is built from TRBV28 and TRBJ2-7; 11 nucleotides align to TRBD2. Germline loops: CDR1 MDHEN, CDR2 SYDVKM. This CDR3 has 20 residues. V shed 4 bases and J 6 bases; nucleotides not matched to a gene: 23. This CDR3 reads CASSSYGWASGRPTWGEQYF. The CDR3 DNA follows: TGTGCCAGCAGTTCATACGGATGGGCTAGCGGGAGGCCGACCTGGGGCGAGCAGTACTTC.

CDR3 sequence reads: CAISEGGLAGNTGELFF. Written as DNA, the CDR3 is TGTGCCATCAGTGAGGGGGGACTAGCGGGGAACACCGGGGAGCTGTTTTTT. The chain combines TRBV10-3 with TRBJ2-2, with 12 bases lining up with TRBD2. CDR3 length: 17 residues. The germline V gene has CDR1 ENHRY and CDR2 SYGVKD. Trimming removed 2 bases from V and 1 base from J; junction bases left unmatched: 2.

The J gene is TRBJ2-3, the V gene TRBV7-8, with D uncertain. This CDR3 comprises 12 residues. The germline V gene has CDR1 SGHVS and CDR2 FQNEAQ. The V end lost 5 bases, the J end lost 8 bases, and 11 bases lay between the germline ends. As DNA, the CDR3 is TGTGCCAGCAGCCGAATTCATTCTACGCAGTATTTT. The encoded protein is CASSRIHSTQYF. The whole variable domain, filled in from reference TRBV7-8 and TRBJ2-3, reads GAGVSQSPRYKVAKRGQDVALRCDPISGHVSLFWYQQALGQGPEFLTYFQNEAQLDKSGLPSDRFFAERPEGSVSTLKIQRTQQEDSAVYLCASSRIHSTQYFGPGTRLTVL.

The chain is built from TRBV21-1 and TRBJ2-1; TRBD1, the table's D call, lacks a check against the DNA. TRBV21-1 is deemed a pseudogene. The CDR3 runs 17 residues. The CDR3 reads CASSKALRVAWSNEQFF. The CDR3 nucleotides read TGTGCCAGCAGCAAAGCGCTCAGGGTTGCATGGAGTAATGAGCAGTTCTTC.

V gene TRBV7-2 combines with J gene TRBJ1-2; the match to TRBD1 covers 7 bases. The junction had 13 bases not matched to a gene; V was cut back by 5 bases and J by 1 base. Per the germline V gene, CDR1 is SGHTA and CDR2 is FQGNSA. The CDR3 extends over 17 amino acids. In DNA, the CDR3 is TGTGCCAGCAGCCGTATGGGAGGGGACAGTGTTAACTATGGCTACACCTTC. It codes for CASSRMGGDSVNYGYTF.

The chain has TRBV2 and TRBJ2-3; D is possibly TRBD1 (6 bases). The CDR3 totals 15 residues. Trimming took 0 bases from V and 10 from J, leaving 17 bases between them. Germline assignment: CDR1 SNHLY and CDR2 FYNNEI. This CDR3 is CASSEAWGPNGSQYF. CDR3 DNA sequence: TGTGCCAGCAGTGAAGCGTGGGGGCCCAACGGGTCGCAGTATTTT.

This clone was recorded only once. The V gene is TRBV7-8, the J gene TRBJ1-5, with D maybe TRBD1 (6 bases). Trimming took off 2 bases at V and 7 bases at J, with 18 bases between the two ends. This CDR3 is built from 16 residues. Germline-derived CDR1 and CDR2 are SGHVS and FQNEAQ. The CDR3 nucleotides read TGTGCCAGCAGCTTAAATCCAGGGGCCCGCGGACAGCCCCAGCATTTT. Protein product: CASSLNPGARGQPQHF.